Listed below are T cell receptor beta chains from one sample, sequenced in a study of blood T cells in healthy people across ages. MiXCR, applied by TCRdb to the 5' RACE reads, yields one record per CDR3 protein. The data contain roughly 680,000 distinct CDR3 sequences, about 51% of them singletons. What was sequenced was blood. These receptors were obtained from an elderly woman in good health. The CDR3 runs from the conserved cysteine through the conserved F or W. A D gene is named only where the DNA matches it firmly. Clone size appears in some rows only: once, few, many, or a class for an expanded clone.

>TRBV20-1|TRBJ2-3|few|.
TGCAGTGCTAGAGGGGGGCTACGCACAGATACGCAGTATTTT
CSARGGLRTDTQYF
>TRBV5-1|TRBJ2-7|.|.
TGCGCCAGCAGAAGGACCCTATCCTACGAGCAGTACTTC
CASRRTLSYEQYF
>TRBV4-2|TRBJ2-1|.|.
TGTGCCAGCAGCCAAGATTGGGTATTGAGCTCCTACAATGAGCAGTTCTTC
CASSQDWVLSSYNEQFF
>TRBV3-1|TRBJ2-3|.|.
TGTGCCAGCAGCCCCCGGAGGGGCACTACAGATACGCAGTATTTT
CASSPRRGTTDTQYF
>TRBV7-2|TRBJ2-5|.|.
TGTGCCAGCAGCTTATCACAGCAAGAGACCCAGTACTTC
CASSLSQQETQYF
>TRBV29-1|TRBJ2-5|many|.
TGCAGCACCGGAGCGGGCCTCCAAGAGACCCAGTACTTC
CSTGAGLQETQYF
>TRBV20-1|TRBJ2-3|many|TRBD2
TGCAGTGCCCCTACTAGCGGGCCGACAGATACGCAGTATTTT
CSAPTSGPTDTQYF
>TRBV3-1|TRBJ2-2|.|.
TGTGCCAGCAGCCAAGAGTCAGAGGTTTCGGGGGAGCTGTTTTTT
CASSQESEVSGELFF
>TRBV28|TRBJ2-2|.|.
TGTGCCAGCACGACCCAGGGGAGCACCGGGGAGCTGTTTTTT
CASTTQGSTGELFF
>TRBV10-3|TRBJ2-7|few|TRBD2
TGTGCCATCAGTGACTCACTAGCGGGAGCCTCCTACGAGCAGTACTTC
CAISDSLAGASYEQYF
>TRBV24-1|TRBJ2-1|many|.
TGTGCCACCAGTGAGCTGAACAATGAGCAGTTCTTC
CATSELNNEQFF
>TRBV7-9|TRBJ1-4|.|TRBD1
TGTGCCAGCGGCACGGGACAGGGGAGTAATGAAAAACTGTTTTTT
CASGTGQGSNEKLFF
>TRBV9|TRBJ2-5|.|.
TGTGCCGGCAGCGTAGGGGGGGAGACCCAGTACTTC
CAGSVGGETQYF
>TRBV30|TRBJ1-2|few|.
TGTGCCTGGGAGACCCCGGTCGGCTACACCTTC
CAWETPVGYTF
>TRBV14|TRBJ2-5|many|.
TGTGCCAGCAGCCCCCTATACAGGGGGGGCAATTCGGAGACCCAGTACTTC
CASSPLYRGGNSETQYF
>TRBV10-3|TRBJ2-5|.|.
TGTGCCATCAGCGGGACCCCGCAAGAGACCCAGTACTTC
CAISGTPQETQYF
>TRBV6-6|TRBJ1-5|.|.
TGTGCCAGCAGAGGAACTCGGGGGGGCAGGGAGAGTCAGCCCCAGCATTTT
CASRGTRGGRESQPQHF
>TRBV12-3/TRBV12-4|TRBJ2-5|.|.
TGTACCAGCGGTTCGGGAATCCAAGAGACCCAGTACTTC
CTSGSGIQETQYF
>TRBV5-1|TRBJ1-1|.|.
TGCGCCAGCAGCTTGGAAGGTGGGACCACTGAAGCTTTCTTT
CASSLEGGTTEAFF
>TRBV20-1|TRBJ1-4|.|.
TGCAGTGCTTCAGGGTATACTAATGAAAAACTGTTTTTT
CSASGYTNEKLFF
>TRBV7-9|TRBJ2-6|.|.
TGTGCCAGCAGCCCTCGACCCAATCGGGGCTCTGGGGCCAACGTCCTGACTTTC
CASSPRPNRGSGANVLTF
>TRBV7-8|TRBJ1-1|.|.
TGTGCCAGCAGCTTACAAGCAGGGGCGAACACTGAAGCTTTCTTT
CASSLQAGANTEAFF
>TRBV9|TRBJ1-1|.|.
TGTGCCAGCAGCGTACCGGGGAACACTGAAGCTTTCTTT
CASSVPGNTEAFF
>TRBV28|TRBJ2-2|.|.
TGTGCCAGCACGGACGTTCCCGGGGAACTGTTTTTT
CASTDVPGELFF
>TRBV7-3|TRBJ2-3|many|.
TGTGCCAGCAGCTTACGGGCGCGAGGCACAGATACGCAGTATTTT
CASSLRARGTDTQYF
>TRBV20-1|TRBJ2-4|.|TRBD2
TGCAGTGCTAGAGACGGTGATGCGGGGGGGCCAGACAAAAACATTCAGTACTTC
CSARDGDAGGPDKNIQYF
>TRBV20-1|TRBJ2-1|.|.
TGCAGTGCTAGGGAGACCGGGACTGGGGCCTACAATGAGCAGTTCTTC
CSARETGTGAYNEQFF
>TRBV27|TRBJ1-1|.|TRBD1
TGTGCCAGCAGTTTAACCGGGACAGGGGTCATAGGAGCTTTCTTT
CASSLTGTGVIGAFF
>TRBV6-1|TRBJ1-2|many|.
TGTGCCAGCACCGGCGGAGCACGGAACTATGGCTACACCTTC
CASTGGARNYGYTF